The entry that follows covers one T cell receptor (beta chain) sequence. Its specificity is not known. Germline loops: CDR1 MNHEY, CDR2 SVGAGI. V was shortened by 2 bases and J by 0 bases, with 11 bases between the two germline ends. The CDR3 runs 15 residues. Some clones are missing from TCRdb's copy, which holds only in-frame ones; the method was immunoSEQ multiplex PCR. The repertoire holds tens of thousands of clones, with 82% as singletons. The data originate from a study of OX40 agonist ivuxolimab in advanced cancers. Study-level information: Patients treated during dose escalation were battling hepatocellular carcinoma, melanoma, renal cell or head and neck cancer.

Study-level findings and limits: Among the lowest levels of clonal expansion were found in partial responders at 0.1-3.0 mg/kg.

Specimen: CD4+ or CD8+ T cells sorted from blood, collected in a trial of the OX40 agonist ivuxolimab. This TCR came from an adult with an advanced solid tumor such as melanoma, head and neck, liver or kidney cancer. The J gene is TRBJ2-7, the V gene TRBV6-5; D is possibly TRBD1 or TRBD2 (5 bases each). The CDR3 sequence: CASSYKGTASYEQYF. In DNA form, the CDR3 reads TGTGCCAGCAGTTACAAGGGGACGGCCTCCTACGAGCAGTACTTC.